This T cell receptor (beta chain) was captured by sequencing in a study of blood T cell repertoires in COVID-19 (dated by TCRdb to the early 2020s). General notes on the study: Samples from collaborators originated in the United States, Italy and Spain and spanned both the acute and convalescent phases of COVID-19. The prospective study material was composed of cDNA or gDNA derived from T cells, B-cell-depleted T cells, or PBMCs. The dataset comprised deeply sampled blood TCRbeta repertoires from subjects exposed to, actively infected with, or recovered from COVID-19. The repertoires were released in a freely available public database meant as a resource for research on the immune response to SARS-CoV-2. Samples were obtained from the ongoing ImmuneRACE study (first 160 participants) and from 1,254 subjects provided by 6 global collaborators. Nearly every sample came with metadata listing a de-identified subject ID, COVID-19 status, age in years and sex. HLA class I and class II types, where available, came from metadata supplied by the sample provider rather than from assay-based typing. Study-wide conclusions, independent of this receptor: The quantity of clinical and demographic metadata differed by source and by participant and was supplied without curation.

TCRbeta CDR3 regions were amplified from genomic DNA by means of the immunoSEQ Assay, a bias-controlled multiplex PCR. Processing in the source paper ran as follows. Nucleated cell counts per sample were estimated from amplification of reference gene primers within the assay. Sequence reads were collapsed and filtered to measure the absolute abundance of every unique TCRbeta CDR3 rearrangement. For each sample, productive Simpson clonality was calculated as the square root of Simpson's diversity index across productive rearrangements. As stored in TCRdb, this immuneACCESS dataset retains in-frame rearrangements with V and J assigned. A fraction of the clones does not appear; measured against another copy, unresolved V genes explain less than half of the discrepancy, and the remainder lacks a known reason. V and J calls plus clone size are reproduced from that table; the DNA served to infer D and trimming. In all, the sample holds about 280,000 clones, and 87% of those were seen once. The ten largest make up 2.2% of the sample.

The germline V gene gives CDR1 as MNHEY and CDR2 as SVGAGI. From the cysteine through the phenylalanine, the CDR3 covers 12 amino acids. Of all the DNA, just the CDR3 is kept, 36 bases in frame from base 1. Relative to germline, V is 5 bases shorter and J is 5 bases shorter, with 9 bases between their ends. A second Seattle source provided samples from volunteer blood donors who had recovered from COVID-19. The collaborating institutions used their own protocols to collect whole blood in K2EDTA tubes. For TCRbeta analysis, collaborator samples were shipped as frozen whole blood, as isolated PBMCs, or as DNA extracted from either sample type. Concerning this clone itself: The target of this receptor is not known. Base qualities are not recorded, but no much larger clone differs from it by a single base.

The receptor's source is a woman between 50 and 59 years old who had recovered from COVID-19. The rearranged segments are TRBV6-5 and TRBJ2-5, with the D segment identity uncertain. What was sequenced was peripheral blood. The DNA sequence is TGTGCCAGCAGTCGTCTCGGTGAGACCCAGTACTTC. Protein translation: CASSRLGETQYF.